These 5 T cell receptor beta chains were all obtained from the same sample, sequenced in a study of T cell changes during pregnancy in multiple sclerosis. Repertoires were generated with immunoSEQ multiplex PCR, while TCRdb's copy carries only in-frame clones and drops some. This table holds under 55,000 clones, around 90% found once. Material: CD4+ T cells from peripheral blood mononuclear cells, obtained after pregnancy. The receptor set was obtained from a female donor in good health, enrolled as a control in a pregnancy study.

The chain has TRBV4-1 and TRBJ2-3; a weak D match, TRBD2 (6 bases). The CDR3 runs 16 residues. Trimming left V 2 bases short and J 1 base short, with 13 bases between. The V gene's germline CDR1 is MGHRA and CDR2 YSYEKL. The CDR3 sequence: CASSQLSGGGTDTQYF. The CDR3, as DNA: TGCGCCAGCAGCCAACTTAGCGGCGGCGGCACAGATACGCAGTATTTT.

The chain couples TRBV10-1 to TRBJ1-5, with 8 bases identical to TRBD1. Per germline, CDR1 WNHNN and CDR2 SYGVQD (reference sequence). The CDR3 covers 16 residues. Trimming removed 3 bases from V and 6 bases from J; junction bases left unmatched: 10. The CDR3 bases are TGCGCCAGCAGTGAACTGGACAGGGCGAGAGGTCAGCCCCAGCATTTT. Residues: CASSELDRARGQPQHF.

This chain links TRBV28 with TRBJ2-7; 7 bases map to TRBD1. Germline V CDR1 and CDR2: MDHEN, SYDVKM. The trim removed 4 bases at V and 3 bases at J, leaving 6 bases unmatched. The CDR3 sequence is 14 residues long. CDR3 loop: CASSSRQGGYEQYF. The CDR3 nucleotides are TGTGCCAGCAGTTCGCGACAGGGTGGCTACGAGCAGTACTTC.

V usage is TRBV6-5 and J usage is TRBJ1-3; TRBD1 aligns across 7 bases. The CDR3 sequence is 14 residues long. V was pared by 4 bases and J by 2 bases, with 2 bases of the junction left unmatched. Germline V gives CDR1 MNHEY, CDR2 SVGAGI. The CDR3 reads CASSSGGPGNTIYF. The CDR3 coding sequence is TGTGCCAGCAGTTCAGGGGGTCCTGGAAACACCATATATTTT.

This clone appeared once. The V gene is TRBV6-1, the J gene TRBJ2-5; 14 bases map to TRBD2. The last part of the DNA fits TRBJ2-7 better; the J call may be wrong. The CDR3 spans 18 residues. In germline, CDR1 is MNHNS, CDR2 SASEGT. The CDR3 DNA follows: TGTGCCAGCAGTGAAGGACCCCGACTAGCGGGAGGGCCACGCGAGCAGTACTTC. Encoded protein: CASSEGPRLAGGPREQYF.